The 16 T cell receptor beta chains reported below all come from one sample, sequenced in a study of shared clonotypes between healthy human individuals (dated by TCRdb to 2020 to 2022). Library method: the immunoSEQ multiplex PCR assay. Here the immuneACCESS table is served through TCRdb, limited to in-frame sequences with V and J called. Missing clones are a known gap in these copies; in checked studies unresolved V genes cover under half, and the rest lacks a known reason. Within this sample are about 480,000 clones, with 75% to 80% of them counted one time only. Roughly an eighth of the sample belongs to the ten largest clones. The sequenced material came from PBMCs. All receptors derive from a middle-aged woman in good health. Some clones in this sample may be carry-over from other donors' samples.

This clone came up once. V usage is TRBV11-2 and J usage is TRBJ2-7; D is possibly TRBD2 (6 bases). CDR1 and CDR2 (germline): SGHAT, FQNNGV. The CDR3 is made up of 14 amino acids. Between the trimmed V and J ends, which lost 5 bases and 2 bases, there was a span of 13 bases. The CDR3 sequence: CASSPRDFTYEQYF. The CDR3, as DNA: TGTGCCAGCAGCCCGCGGGACTTTACCTACGAGCAGTACTTC.

This clone appeared once. The CDR3 region is CASSLYYSGANVLTF. CDR3 coding DNA: TGTGCCAGCAGCTTATATTACTCTGGGGCCAACGTCCTGACTTTC. The chain carries TRBV5-4 and TRBJ2-6; no firm D call. V lost 2 bases and J 0 bases, leaving 6 bases between the germline ends. This CDR3 spans 15 amino acids. The germline V gene has CDR1 SGHNT and CDR2 YYREEE (reference sequence). Drawing the rest from reference TRBV5-4 and TRBJ2-6, the complete variable domain is ETGVTQSPTHLIKTRGQQVTLRCSSQSGHNTVSWYQQALGQGPQFIFQYYREEENGRGNFPPRFSGLQFPNYSSELNVNALELDDSALYLCASSLYYSGANVLTFGAGSRLTVL.

This clone was seen a handful of times. The chain links TRBV27 to TRBJ1-1; 11 positions agree with TRBD1. V gave up 6 bases and J gave up 4 bases; unmatched junction bases: 10. The CDR3 has 16 residues. Germline loops: CDR1 MNHEY, CDR2 SMNVEV (reference sequence). This CDR3 reads CASSLYHGTGGTEAFF. CDR3 DNA: TGTGCCAGCAGCCTTTATCACGGGACAGGGGGCACTGAAGCTTTCTTT.

The rearrangement links TRBV7-9 to TRBJ2-3, with D unresolved. Per germline, CDR1 SEHNR and CDR2 FQNEAQ (reference sequence). Trimming left V 8 bases short and J 0 bases short, with 15 bases between. This CDR3 contains 15 residues. The CDR3 DNA sequence: TGTGCCAGCTCCGAACTGATTCCTAGCACAGATACGCAGTATTTT. Translating it yields CASSELIPSTDTQYF.

The chain uses TRBV6-4 and TRBJ2-3; D assignment may be TRBD1 or TRBD2 (5 bases each). Trimming stripped 2 bases from V and 8 bases from J, with 11 bases between. The CDR3 is 13 residues long. Germline CDR1 is MRHNA and CDR2 is SNTAGT. The CDR3 reads CASSDRGEGTQYF. The CDR3 DNA sequence: TGTGCCAGCAGTGACAGGGGCGAGGGTACGCAGTATTTT.

This clone was picked up many times. This sample includes further DNA sequences coding for the same CDR3. This chain uses TRBV30 with TRBJ2-6; D remains unclear. Trimming left V 0 bases short and J 3 bases short, with 3 bases between. The CDR3 consists of 13 residues. The germline CDR1 and CDR2 sequences are GTSNPN and SVGIG (reference sequence). The CDR3 spells CAWSVGGANVLTF. CDR3 sequence (DNA): TGTGCCTGGAGTGTGGGTGGGGCCAACGTCCTGACTTTC.

The genes are TRBV4-1 and TRBJ2-1, with 9 positions matching TRBD2. The CDR3 length is 17 residues. CDR1 MGHRA and CDR2 YSYEKL come from the germline V gene. Losses at the gene ends were 0 bases for V and 1 base for J; bases not matched to a gene: 4. The CDR3 region has the DNA TGCGCCAGCAGCCAAGATCGCGGGAGGGCATCCTACAATGAGCAGTTCTTC. It yields the protein CASSQDRGRASYNEQFF.

The rearrangement uses TRBV25-1 and TRBJ2-1, with 10 bases that match TRBD1. With 2 bases clipped from V and 8 bases from J, the junction kept 6 bases outside the gene matches. The CDR3 is 15 amino acids. Germline values: CDR1 MGHDK, CDR2 SYGVNS. DNA for the CDR3: TGTGCCAGCAGTGAACGGACAGGGGGAAACGATGAGCAGTTCTTC. Translated: CASSERTGGNDEQFF. The full variable domain, with the rest looked up from reference TRBV25-1 and TRBJ2-1, is EADIYQTPRYLVIGTGKKITLECSQTMGHDKMYWYQQDPGMELHLIHYSYGVNSTEKGDLSSESTVSRIRTEHFPLTLESARPSHTSQYLCASSERTGGNDEQFFGPGTRLTVL.

The genes are TRBV10-3 and TRBJ2-2, with D tentatively TRBD1 or TRBD2 (5 bases each). The V gene lost 5 bases and the J gene lost 2 bases, with 9 bases spanning the gap. Per germline, CDR1 ENHRY and CDR2 SYGVKD. The CDR3 totals 14 residues. The CDR3 coding sequence is TGTGCCATCAGTCTGGGACCTAACACCGGGGAGCTGTTTTTT. Its translation is CAISLGPNTGELFF.

This clone was counted a single time. The chain couples TRBV10-3 to TRBJ2-7; D gene uncertain. This CDR3 comprises 11 residues. Germline V gives CDR1 ENHRY, CDR2 SYGVKD. V gave up 3 bases and J gave up 7 bases, with 7 bases separating them. The CDR3 region is CAISDSGEQYF. The CDR3 nucleotides are TGTGCCATCAGTGACAGTGGGGAGCAGTACTTC.

This clone has a single count. In nucleotides, the CDR3 is TGTGCCACCAGCAGCAGGCGGGGAGAGAACGAGCAGTTCTTC. Translation gives CATSSRRGENEQFF. The J gene is TRBJ2-1, the V gene TRBV15, with D possibly being TRBD2 (6 bases). This CDR3 comprises 14 residues. The ends were cut back, 3 bases at V and 10 bases at J, with 16 bases in the middle. Looked up from germline, CDR1 is LNHNV and CDR2 is YYDKDF (reference sequence).

This clone appeared once. This same CDR3 is encoded by further DNA sequences in the sample. V and J are TRBV19 and TRBJ1-1; D gene uncertain. The CDR3 runs 12 residues. Trimming stripped 6 bases from V and 4 bases from J, with 9 bases between. Germline lookup yields CDR1 LNHDA and CDR2 SQIVND (reference sequence). The CDR3: CASSLGRTEAFF. The DNA for the CDR3 is TGTGCCAGTAGCCTTGGACGCACTGAAGCTTTCTTT.

V gene TRBV5-4 combines with J gene TRBJ2-5; the match to TRBD2 covers 7 bases. The end of the DNA is better explained by TRBJ2-7, so the J call may be wrong. CDR3 size: 14 residues. Germline V CDR1 and CDR2: SGHNT, YYREEE (reference sequence). CDR3 sequence: CASSRWGGLYEQYF. The CDR3 DNA is TGTGCCAGCAGCCGCTGGGGGGGACTTTACGAGCAGTACTTC.

The chain links TRBV30 to TRBJ2-1; possible D gene TRBD2, 7 bases. Germline values: CDR1 GTSNPN, CDR2 SVGIG (reference sequence). Trimming pared 6 bases from V and 0 bases from J, leaving 15 bases between. The CDR3 length is 15 residues. DNA for the CDR3: TGTGCCTGCCAGGGAGGGGGGAGCTCCTACAATGAGCAGTTCTTC. It codes for CACQGGGSSYNEQFF.

The genes are TRBV10-2 and TRBJ2-3; TRBD2 matches at 8 bases. Germline CDR1 WSHSY, CDR2 SAAADI. V lost 2 bases, J lost 4 bases, and 5 bases stayed unmatched. The CDR3 has 15 amino acids. CDR3 residues: CASSELGLDADTQYF. The CDR3 DNA sequence: TGCGCCAGCAGTGAGCTGGGACTAGATGCAGATACGCAGTATTTT.

The chain is built from TRBV9 and TRBJ2-7; D not certain. CDR1 and CDR2 from the germline V gene are SGDLS and YYNGEE. The V gene lost 0 bases and the J gene lost 6 bases, with 13 bases spanning the gap. CDR3 length: 14 residues. The CDR3 here is CASSVEGTSAEQYF. The CDR3 DNA is TGTGCCAGCAGCGTAGAAGGAACCTCTGCCGAGCAGTACTTC.